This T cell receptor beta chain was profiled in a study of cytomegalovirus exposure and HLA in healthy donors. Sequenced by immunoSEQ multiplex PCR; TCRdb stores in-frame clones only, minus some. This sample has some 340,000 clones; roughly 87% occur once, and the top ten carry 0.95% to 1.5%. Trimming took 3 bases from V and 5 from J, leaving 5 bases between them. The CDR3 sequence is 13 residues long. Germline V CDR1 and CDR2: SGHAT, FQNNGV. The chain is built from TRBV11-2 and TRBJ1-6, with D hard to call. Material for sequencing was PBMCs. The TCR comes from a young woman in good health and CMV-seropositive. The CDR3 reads CASSLYDNSPLHF. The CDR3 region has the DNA TGTGCCAGCAGCTTGTACGATAATTCACCCCTCCACTTT.